This T cell receptor (beta chain) is drawn from a study of preoperative IRX-2 immunotherapy in early breast cancer. TCRdb's copy holds only in-frame clones and misses some; the assay was immunoSEQ multiplex PCR. The sample contains about 43,000 clones, 85% to 95% of which appear only once. This CDR3 is 14 amino acids long. Looked up from germline, CDR1 is SGHAT and CDR2 is FQDESV (reference sequence). The ends were cut back, 2 bases at V and 1 base at J, with 5 bases in the middle. The sample's treatment: preoperative locoregional IRX-2 cytokine immunotherapy. Patients received preoperative, locoregional IRX-2 cytokine immunotherapy in a phase Ib study.

The V and J genes are TRBV11-1 and TRBJ2-2; D not certain. The TCR was taken from a human donor with breast cancer. Sequences were derived from tumor tissue, sampled after IRX-2 immunotherapy. Written as DNA, the CDR3 is TGTGCCAGCAGCTTACCGGTGAACACCGGGGAGCTGTTTTTT. This codes for CASSLPVNTGELFF.